This T cell receptor beta chain was documented in a study of blood T cell repertoires in COVID-19. Data came from immunoSEQ multiplex PCR; TCRdb stores just in-frame clones and leaves some out. The table shows some 300,000 clones, with around 86% occurring only once. Germline CDR1 and CDR2: SGHRS and YFSETQ. The CDR3 is 14 amino acids. J was trimmed by 10 bases and V by 1 base; bases with no gene match: 6. Participants' reported clinical history set cohort assignment. The sample comprised PBMCs or T cells enriched from blood (not recorded which). The sequence came from a woman aged 40 to 55 who had recovered from COVID-19. J is TRBJ2-1 and V is TRBV5-1; 9 nucleotides match TRBD2. In DNA form, the CDR3 reads TGCGCCAGCAGCTTGATAGCGGGAGTAAGGGAGCAGTTCTTC. Its translation: CASSLIAGVREQFF.